A selection of T cell receptor beta chains follows, all from one sample in a study of cytomegalovirus exposure and HLA in healthy donors. Only in-frame clones appear in the TCRdb table, and some are missing; sequencing was by immunoSEQ multiplex PCR. The top ten hold 1.5% to 2.5% of the sample, which has 200,000 to 250,000 clones, more than 75% seen once. The sequencing sample was made of PBMCs. These receptors were collected from a woman under 30 in good health and CMV-seropositive. The CDR3 runs from the conserved cysteine through the conserved F or W. The D gene is left open where the match is weak. The size entry is marked missing in some rows and otherwise reads once, few, many or a size class.

D gene | clone size | J gene | V gene | CDR3 protein | CDR3 DNA
NA | NA | TRBJ2-7 | TRBV6-1 | CASSEPGIGDEQYF | TGTGCCAGCAGTGAACCAGGGATCGGAGACGAGCAGTACTTC
NA | NA | TRBJ2-7 | TRBV30 | CAWKFRGSYEQYF | TGTGCCTGGAAGTTCAGAGGCTCCTACGAGCAGTACTTC
NA | once | TRBJ2-3 | TRBV28 | CASNQRPVGTDTQYF | TGTGCCAGCAATCAGAGGCCCGTTGGCACAGATACGCAGTATTTT
NA | NA | TRBJ2-7 | TRBV5-6 | CASSLNREQYF | TGTGCCAGCAGCTTGAATCGGGAGCAGTACTTC
NA | once | TRBJ2-5 | TRBV30 | CAWSVARTLQETQYF | TGTGCCTGGAGTGTGGCCCGGACATTACAAGAGACCCAGTACTTC
NA | NA | TRBJ2-2 | TRBV5-6 | CASSLAGLNTGELFF | TGTGCCAGCAGCTTGGCGGGTCTTAACACCGGGGAGCTGTTTTTT
NA | once | TRBJ1-4 | TRBV2 | CATYRDTNEKLFF | TGTGCCACCTACAGGGATACTAATGAAAAACTGTTTTTT
TRBD2 | once | TRBJ2-5 | TRBV10-2 | CASGTSGTQETQYF | TGCGCCAGCGGGACTAGCGGGACTCAAGAGACCCAGTACTTC
TRBD2 | few | TRBJ2-1 | TRBV5-4 | CASSQTSGSRNEQFF | TGTGCCAGCAGCCAGACTAGCGGGAGTCGGAATGAGCAGTTCTTC
TRBD2 | few | TRBJ2-1 | TRBV4-1 | CASSQEGLANYNEQFF | TGCGCCAGCAGCCAAGAGGGACTAGCAAACTACAATGAGCAGTTCTTC
NA | NA | TRBJ2-7 | TRBV30 | CAWITPGVGEQYF | TGTGCCTGGATCACCCCGGGGGTAGGGGAGCAGTACTTC
TRBD2 | once | TRBJ2-1 | TRBV30 | CAWQTSASEQFF | TGTGCCTGGCAGACTAGCGCATCTGAGCAGTTCTTC
TRBD2 | NA | TRBJ2-2 | TRBV19 | CASSLGGPGLAGDDTGELFF | TGTGCCAGTAGCCTGGGAGGACCCGGACTAGCGGGAGATGATACCGGGGAGCTGTTTTTT
TRBD1 | NA | TRBJ2-1 | TRBV28 | CASSPLRQGMMNNEQFF | TGTGCCAGCAGTCCTCTTCGACAGGGGATGATGAACAATGAGCAGTTCTTC
TRBD2 | once | TRBJ2-3 | TRBV5-1 | CASSLFVLGTSGSTDTQYF | TGCGCCAGCAGCTTGTTTGTCTTGGGGACTAGCGGGAGTACAGATACGCAGTATTTT
NA | NA | TRBJ1-5 | TRBV15 | CATSRETGFSNQPQHF | TGTGCCACCAGCAGAGAAACAGGATTTAGCAATCAGCCCCAGCATTTT
NA | once | TRBJ1-1 | TRBV28 | CASSLGRFTEAFF | TGTGCCAGCAGTTTAGGGCGATTCACTGAAGCTTTCTTT
TRBD2 | NA | TRBJ2-3 | TRBV28 | CASSLPSGLTDTQYF | TGTGCCAGCAGTTTACCTAGCGGCCTCACAGATACGCAGTATTTT
TRBD1 | once | TRBJ2-7 | TRBV6-5 | CASTRTGGAKQYF | TGTGCCAGCACCAGGACAGGGGGGGCAAAGCAGTACTTC
TRBD2 | NA | TRBJ2-1 | TRBV2 | CASADGSGVNEQFF | TGTGCCAGCGCTGACGGTAGCGGGGTGAATGAGCAGTTCTTC
NA | NA | TRBJ2-2 | TRBV6-1 | CASSELGGSNTGELFF | TGTGCCAGCAGTGAACTGGGCGGGTCGAACACCGGGGAGCTGTTTTTT
NA | NA | TRBJ1-1 | TRBV10-3 | CAISESSVTEMNTEAFF | TGTGCCATCAGTGAGTCATCGGTCACAGAGATGAACACTGAAGCTTTCTTT
TRBD1 | few | TRBJ2-3 | TRBV5-1 | CASSPGTGTDTQYF | TGCGCCAGCAGCCCTGGGACAGGCACAGATACGCAGTATTTT
TRBD1 | NA | TRBJ2-3 | TRBV5-1 | CASRPTGGITDTQYF | TGCGCCAGCAGACCGACAGGGGGAATTACAGATACGCAGTATTTT
NA | NA | TRBJ1-1 | TRBV27 | CASSLSWAGANTEAFF | TGTGCCAGCAGTTTATCCTGGGCAGGGGCAAACACTGAAGCTTTCTTT
TRBD1 | NA | TRBJ2-7 | TRBV6-5 | CASSYSGQGLDEQYF | TGTGCCAGCAGTTACTCAGGACAGGGGCTTGACGAGCAGTACTTC
TRBD1 | NA | TRBJ2-3 | TRBV28 | CASSRGGQGADTQYF | TGTGCCAGCAGTCGGGGAGGACAGGGGGCAGATACGCAGTATTTT
TRBD2 | NA | TRBJ2-3 | TRBV9 | CASSPTSGRGSADTQYF | TGTGCCAGCAGCCCAACTAGCGGGAGGGGTAGTGCAGATACGCAGTATTTT
TRBD2 | NA | TRBJ2-7 | TRBV7-8 | CASSLGAGTSGTGQYF | TGTGCCAGCAGCTTAGGGGCCGGGACTAGCGGGACAGGGCAGTACTTC
NA | once | TRBJ2-5 | TRBV2 | CASSDQEAQETQYF | TGTGCCAGCAGTGACCAGGAGGCCCAAGAGACCCAGTACTTC
TRBD1 | NA | TRBJ1-2 | TRBV27 | CASSLRQGGGYTF | TGTGCCAGCAGTTTACGACAGGGTGGTGGCTACACCTTC
TRBD1 | few | TRBJ1-2 | TRBV25-1 | CASSEYTGGNYGYTF | TGTGCCAGCAGTGAATACACAGGGGGCAACTATGGCTACACCTTC
NA | NA | TRBJ1-2 | TRBV4-1 | CASSSRSRGINYGYTF | TGCGCCAGCAGCTCAAGAAGTAGGGGTATTAACTATGGCTACACCTTC
NA | NA | TRBJ1-2 | TRBV14 | CASSLARQATPDGYTF | TGTGCCAGCAGCCTCGCCCGACAGGCCACCCCAGATGGCTACACCTTC
NA | NA | TRBJ2-5 | TRBV27 | CASKFEGLASETQYF | TGTGCCAGCAAATTCGAGGGGCTAGCGTCGGAGACCCAGTACTTC
TRBD2 | once | TRBJ2-1 | TRBV28 | CASSLGLAGPIYNEQFF | TGTGCCAGCAGTCTTGGACTAGCGGGACCAATTTACAATGAGCAGTTCTTC
NA | NA | TRBJ2-5 | TRBV5-1 | CASRREVGGETQYF | TGCGCCAGCAGAAGGGAGGTAGGAGGAGAGACCCAGTACTTC
NA | few | TRBJ1-2 | TRBV28 | CASSFRANYGYTF | TGTGCCAGCAGTTTTAGAGCTAACTATGGCTACACCTTC
NA | NA | TRBJ2-7 | TRBV19 | CASSIQQGLPYEQYF | TGTGCCAGTAGCATTCAACAGGGTCTCCCCTACGAGCAGTACTTC
TRBD2 | NA | TRBJ2-3 | TRBV27 | CASRETSGRASTDTQYF | TGTGCCAGCAGGGAGACTAGCGGGAGGGCCAGCACAGATACGCAGTATTTT
TRBD1 | NA | TRBJ1-1 | TRBV6-5 | CASSYSGTGSTEAFF | TGTGCCAGCAGTTACTCAGGGACAGGGTCGACTGAAGCTTTCTTT
NA | NA | TRBJ1-4 | TRBV4-1 | CASSQGQGGNNEKLFF | TGCGCCAGCAGCCAAGGACAAGGGGGAAATAATGAAAAACTGTTTTTT
TRBD1 | NA | TRBJ2-6 | TRBV15 | CATSSDFRDRVRNGANVLTF | TGTGCCACCAGCAGTGACTTTCGGGACAGGGTACGAAATGGGGCCAACGTCCTGACTTTC
TRBD1 | NA | TRBJ2-7 | TRBV28 | CASSSGTGISYEQYF | TGTGCCAGCAGTTCCGGGACAGGGATCTCCTACGAGCAGTACTTC
NA | NA | TRBJ2-7 | TRBV11-2 | CASSLASDYEQYF | TGTGCCAGCAGCTTGGCATCAGATTACGAGCAGTACTTC
NA | NA | TRBJ1-1 | TRBV27 | CASSLSDAAEAFF | TGTGCCAGCAGTTTATCTGACGCGGCTGAAGCTTTCTTT
TRBD2 | NA | TRBJ2-1 | TRBV27 | CASSPLLAGSPSYNEQFF | TGTGCCAGCAGTCCCCTACTAGCGGGGTCCCCCTCCTACAATGAGCAGTTCTTC
NA | once | TRBJ1-2 | TRBV7-9 | CASSQGVVNYGYTF | TGTGCCAGCAGCCAAGGGGTAGTTAACTATGGCTACACCTTC
NA | NA | TRBJ1-2 | TRBV7-3 | CASSQGTSTNYGYTF | TGTGCCAGCAGCCAGGGGACAAGCACTAACTATGGCTACACCTTC
NA | NA | TRBJ2-7 | TRBV10-3 | CAISPDRNYEQYF | TGTGCCATCAGCCCGGACAGAAACTACGAGCAGTACTTC